This T cell receptor beta chain is drawn from a study of regulatory T cells in long-lasting Graves disease. Study conclusions and caveats: Sample size, which was small, may have reduced accuracy. Newly diagnosed disease favored TRBV20-1 and TRBJ2-1 over persistent disease. TCR diversity was lower in persistent than newly diagnosed Graves' disease.

This CDR3 has 15 amino acids. Deletions cut 0 bases from V and 3 bases from J, with 12 bases between. Germline V gene data show CDR1 as MGHRA and CDR2 as YSYEKL. Arm-PCR of CDR3 regions and iRepertoire HTBI primers were used to build TCR beta libraries. TCRdb called the multiplex PCR reads again in MiXCR, with one record for every CDR3 protein. The data show about 290,000 distinct CDR3 sequences, 20% to 25% seen once. This clonotype was counted a few times. Its antigen is still unknown. Stated time point: persistent/refractory GD, antithyroid drugs over 5 years with positive TRAb. PBMC RNA served as the TCR library source.

The clonotype comes from a female donor with Graves disease. Sequences were derived from peripheral blood mononuclear cells (PBMCs), sampled when the disease was refractory, from a patient treated with antithyroid drugs. This rearrangement joins TRBV4-1 to TRBJ2-7, with unresolved D. The CDR3 protein is CASSQDEARIYEQYF. CDR3 nucleotides: TGCGCCAGCAGCCAAGATGAGGCCAGGATCTACGAGCAGTACTTC.